A selection of T cell receptor beta chains follows, all from one sample in a study of vaccination and CD4 T cells after COVID-19. TCRdb re-called the PCR reads through MiXCR, storing one row per CDR3 protein. This sample has about 17,000 distinct CDR3 sequences, with 30% to 40% found just once. These receptors are not linked to any known antigen. Sequenced: cultured CD4+ T cells from blood. The receptors were sampled from a human donor with COVID-19. Each CDR3 is given with its conserved first and last residue.

>TRBV5-1|TRBJ1-6
CASSSDRGQTPLHF
>TRBV25-1|TRBJ2-3
CASSEPGAQLTDTQYF
>TRBV10-3|TRBJ2-7
CAISDPTSGVIYEQYF
>TRBV11-3|TRBJ1-2
CASSLANYGYTF
>TRBV11-3|TRBJ2-7
CASSIRRTGESYEQYF
>TRBV5-1|TRBJ1-1
CASSLEGGSNTEAFF
>TRBV7-9|TRBJ1-2
CASSLAGQGSYGYTF
>TRBV6-5|TRBJ2-2
CASSYKRGTGELFF
>TRBV27|TRBJ2-2
CASSDGGLGTGELFF
>TRBV10-3|TRBJ2-5
CATGGGKETQYF
>TRBV12-3/TRBV12-4|TRBJ2-2
CASSPARGAEGGLFF
>TRBV6-1|TRBJ1-2
CASSPLDSRGYTF
>TRBV7-3|TRBJ2-7
CASSLSPGKGSEQYF
>TRBV6-5|TRBJ1-2
CASSYPGGSFRGGYTF
>TRBV7-8|TRBJ1-2
CASSLGTARKSNYGYTF
>TRBV20-1|TRBJ2-3
CSARHEGVGTDTQYF
>TRBV5-5|TRBJ1-2
CASSDSLGNIVGTGGPNYGYTF
>TRBV6-1|TRBJ2-6
CASSLDRAAGANVLTF
>TRBV7-2|TRBJ2-3
CASSRGGGGPVDTQYF
>TRBV15|TRBJ1-5
CATSRGLGGQPQHF
>TRBV5-4|TRBJ2-5
CASSLIGGVLRFIETQYF
>TRBV20-1|TRBJ1-5
CSARAGGNQPQHF
>TRBV18|TRBJ2-4
CASSPEVAGAKNIQYF
>TRBV7-2|TRBJ1-1
CASSDGPGTEAFF
>TRBV6-1|TRBJ1-5
CASSKDREDQPQHF
>TRBV9|TRBJ2-7
CASSVGTSVYEQYF
>TRBV11-2|TRBJ2-5
CASSLEGETQYF
>TRBV29-1|TRBJ1-2
CGVAWAWGYTF
>TRBV12-3/TRBV12-4|TRBJ1-6
CASSLGGMGSPLHF
>TRBV10-3|TRBJ2-2
CAISGPGPTGELFF
>TRBV15|TRBJ1-2
CATSRTGGADGYTF